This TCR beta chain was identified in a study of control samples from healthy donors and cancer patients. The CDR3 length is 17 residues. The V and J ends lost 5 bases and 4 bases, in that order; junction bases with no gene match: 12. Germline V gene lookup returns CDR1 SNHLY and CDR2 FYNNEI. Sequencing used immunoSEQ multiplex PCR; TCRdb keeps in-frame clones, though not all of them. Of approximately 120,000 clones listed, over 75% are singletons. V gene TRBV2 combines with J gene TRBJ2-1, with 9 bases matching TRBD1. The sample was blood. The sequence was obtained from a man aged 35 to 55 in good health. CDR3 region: CASSLRAGQGLYNEQFF. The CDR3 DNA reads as TGTGCCAGCAGTCTCCGAGCGGGACAGGGATTATACAATGAGCAGTTCTTC.